The 2 T cell receptor beta chains below come from one sample, sequenced in a study of CD8 T cells in ankylosing spondylitis. TCRdb used MiXCR to reprocess the 5' RACE reads, holding one entry per CDR3 protein. Found here are 120,000 or so distinct CDR3 sequences, roughly 13% of them singletons; the top ten hold roughly 3%. Sequenced input: blood, either unsorted or a sorted T cell fraction (not recorded which). The receptors were sampled from a female donor with ankylosing spondylitis or in good health (not recorded which).

Turning to this clonotype: A read error is possible here, since a much larger clone lies one base away. The J gene is TRBJ2-2, the V gene TRBV5-1, with TRBD2 identical over 8 bases. Germline trimming cut 4 bases from V and 5 bases from J; bases unmatched to any gene: 10. The CDR3 sequence is 16 residues long. Germline-derived CDR1 and CDR2 are SGHRS and YFSETQ. The CDR3 is CASSPDPGGGTGELFF. For the CDR3, the DNA is TGCGCCAGCAGCCCGGACCCTGGCGGGGGGACCGGGGAGCTGTTTTTT.

As concerns this clonotype: Possible read error: a much larger clone is one base away. The CDR3 sequence is CASSYAEGQPQHF. CDR3 nucleotide sequence: TGTGCCAGCAGTTACGCTGAGGGTCAGCCCCAGCATTTT. V is TRBV6-5 and J is TRBJ1-5; D remains ambiguous. The CDR3 runs to 13 residues. Germline V CDR1 and CDR2: MNHEY, SVGAGI. The V and J ends lost 2 bases and 6 bases respectively, with 8 bases between them.